The 27 T cell receptor beta chains presented below share a single source sample, sequenced in a study of memory CD4+ T cells and cytomegalovirus serostatus. Single viable CD3+CD4+CD8-CD45RO+ cells were sorted as the memory CD4+ T cells. Repertoires were generated with immunoSEQ multiplex PCR, while TCRdb's copy carries only in-frame clones and drops some. The repertoire has about 42,000 clones, 78% of them found once; the top ten carry approximately 0.97%. Sequencing was performed on memory CD4+ T cells from blood. The origin of the receptors is an adult in good health and CMV-seronegative.

CDR3: CASIRGPGLGEAFF. The CDR3 DNA follows: TGTGCCAGTATCCGAGGACCAGGCCTCGGGGAAGCTTTCTTT. The J gene is TRBJ1-1, the V gene TRBV19; D remains ambiguous. The germline V and J ends were trimmed by 7 bases and 8 bases, with 20 bases remaining between them. The germline V gene has CDR1 LNHDA and CDR2 SQIVND (reference sequence). The CDR3 covers 14 residues. Full variable domain (rest looked up from reference TRBV19 and TRBJ1-1): DGGITQSPKYLFRKEGQNVTLSCEQNLNHDAMYWYRQDPGQGLRLIYYSQIVNDFQKGDIAEGYSVSREKKESFPLTVTSAQKNPTAFYLCASIRGPGLGEAFFGQGTRLTVV.

This clone turned up a few times. The CDR3 sequence: CASSRGQGYNEQFF. CDR3 nucleotide sequence: TGCGCCAGCAGCCGCGGACAGGGATACAATGAGCAGTTCTTC. The chain is built from TRBV5-1 and TRBJ2-1; 8 nucleotides align to TRBD1. Germline V gives CDR1 SGHRS, CDR2 YFSETQ. CDR3 length: 14 residues. Trimming at V came to 4 bases and at J to 4 bases, leaving 4 bases not matched to a gene.

V usage is TRBV2 and J usage is TRBJ2-7; 8 bases line up with TRBD1. V shed 3 bases, J shed 2 bases, and the junction held 3 bases outside the gene matches. The V gene's germline CDR1 is SNHLY and CDR2 FYNNEI. CDR3 length equals 14 residues. The chain's CDR3 is CASSDGDRTYEQYF. CDR3 bases: TGTGCCAGCAGTGATGGGGACAGGACCTACGAGCAGTACTTC.

The gene calls are TRBV7-2 and TRBJ1-1; the D is unclear. The CDR3 extends over 14 amino acids. V shed 2 bases and J shed 7 bases, with 14 bases lying between them. In germline, CDR1 is SGHTA, CDR2 FQGNSA. This CDR3 is CASSLMPQMGEAFF. CDR3 nucleotides: TGTGCCAGCAGCTTAATGCCCCAGATGGGTGAAGCTTTCTTT. Drawing the rest from reference TRBV7-2 and TRBJ1-1, the complete variable domain is GAGVSQSPSNKVTEKGKDVELRCDPISGHTALYWYRQSLGQGLEFLIYFQGNSAPDKSGLPSDRFSAERTGGSVSTLTIQRTQQEDSAVYLCASSLMPQMGEAFFGQGTRLTVV.

This CDR3 reads CASSTGRNQPQHF. CDR3 nucleotide sequence: TGTGCCAGCTCTACAGGACGGAATCAGCCCCAGCATTTT. The J gene is TRBJ1-5, the V gene TRBV6-1; D perhaps matches TRBD1 (5 bases). The CDR3 length is 13 residues. CDR1 and CDR2 from the germline V gene are MNHNS and SASEGT. V lost 8 bases and J lost 4, with 12 bases in between.

V gene TRBV2 combines with J gene TRBJ1-6, with TRBD1 as a possible D gene (5 bases). Germline V gene sequence: CDR1 SNHLY, CDR2 FYNNEI. Trimming pared 2 bases from V and 11 bases from J, leaving 10 bases between. The CDR3 consists of 13 residues. CDR3: CASSELRGAPLHF. CDR3 DNA: TGTGCCAGCAGTGAATTAAGAGGGGCACCCCTCCACTTT.

The chain employs TRBV5-4 and TRBJ1-1; 10 nucleotides agree with TRBD1. Unmatched junction bases numbered 4, after V lost 6 bases and J lost 2 bases. Looked up from germline, CDR1 is SGHNT and CDR2 is YYREEE (reference sequence). This CDR3 has 14 amino acids. CDR3 coding DNA: TGTGCCAGCATAGGACAGGGGGGCAACACTGAAGCTTTCTTT. It translates to CASIGQGGNTEAFF.

This chain joins TRBV4-2 and TRBJ1-2; the D gene is possibly TRBD1 (6 bases). This CDR3 has 13 amino acids. V lost 1 base and J lost 8, with 11 bases in between. Germline lookup yields CDR1 LGHNA and CDR2 YNFKEQ. The CDR3 reads CASSQGGGAGYTF. Written as DNA, the CDR3 is TGTGCCAGCAGCCAAGGAGGGGGTGCAGGCTACACCTTC.

The chain recombines TRBV11-1 with TRBJ1-4; D remains unclear. Per germline, CDR1 SGHAT and CDR2 FQDESV (reference sequence). CDR3 size: 13 residues. With 4 bases removed from V and 8 bases from J, the gap between germline ends came to 11 bases. The CDR3 sequence: CASSWSPREKLFF. CDR3 sequence (DNA): TGTGCCAGCAGCTGGTCCCCGCGCGAAAAACTGTTTTTT.

This clone has just a few counts. The chain combines TRBV27 with TRBJ1-2; 8 nucleotides align to TRBD1. The CDR3 length is 15 residues. Germline CDR1 is MNHEY and CDR2 is SMNVEV (reference sequence). V lost 3 bases and J lost 5; bases outside the gene matches: 8. The CDR3 loop reads CASSFGQGGGYGYTF. In nucleotides, the CDR3 is TGTGCCAGCAGTTTCGGACAGGGTGGAGGGTATGGCTACACCTTC.

This sequence joins TRBV30 and TRBJ2-5; no clear D gene. The CDR3 has 13 residues. Trimming stripped 2 bases from V and 1 base from J, with 8 bases between. Germline lookup yields CDR1 GTSNPN and CDR2 SVGIG (reference sequence). The CDR3 loop reads CAWSPQSQETQYF. DNA of the CDR3: TGTGCCTGGAGTCCGCAGTCCCAAGAGACCCAGTACTTC.

The rearrangement joins TRBV28 to TRBJ2-7; D call uncertain. The CDR3 loop spans 13 amino acids. CDR1 is MDHEN and CDR2 is SYDVKM in the germline V gene. With 6 bases removed from V and 4 bases from J, the gap between germline ends came to 13 bases. The CDR3 DNA reads as TGTGCCAGCAGAACCCCCCCCGGTTACGAGCAGTACTTC. It is translated as CASRTPPGYEQYF.

The CDR3 sequence: CSVVLDRGGYGYTF. The CDR3 nucleotides are TGCAGCGTTGTCCTTGACAGGGGAGGATATGGCTACACCTTC. The chain links TRBV29-1 to TRBJ1-2; TRBD1 agrees at 8 bases. Germline CDR1 and CDR2: SQVTM and ANQGSEA. The CDR3 is made up of 14 amino acids. Trimming took 4 bases from V and 5 from J; bases not matched to a gene: 9.

This sequence joins TRBV28 and TRBJ2-3; D is perhaps TRBD2 (6 bases). V was shortened by 2 bases and J by 4 bases, with 13 bases between the two germline ends. This CDR3 comprises 15 residues. Germline assignment: CDR1 MDHEN and CDR2 SYDVKM. DNA for the CDR3: TGTGCCAGCAGTTTAATTGGTAGGGAGGCAGATACGCAGTATTTT. Translating gives CASSLIGREADTQYF.

The chain links TRBV7-2 to TRBJ2-5, with a weak D call TRBD2 (7 bases). There are 14 residues in the CDR3. Germline CDR1 reads SGHTA; CDR2 reads FQGNSA. V lost 5 bases and J 5 bases, leaving 15 bases between the germline ends. DNA of the CDR3: TGTGCCAGCAGCAACCGGGGGGCGCGGGAGACCCAGTACTTC. This gives the protein CASSNRGARETQYF.

The rearrangement links TRBV2 to TRBJ2-1; weak D call: TRBD2 (5 bases). V lost 2 bases to trimming and J lost 7 bases, with 9 bases between them. The CDR3 totals 13 residues. CDR1 SNHLY and CDR2 FYNNEI come from the germline V gene. The CDR3 DNA reads as TGTGCCAGCAGTGAATCTCGAGGGAATGAGCAGTTCTTC. Protein sequence: CASSESRGNEQFF.

This sequence joins TRBV5-6 and TRBJ1-6, with TRBD1 matching over 8 bases. The CDR3 runs 15 residues. Germline trimming cut 2 bases from V and 6 bases from J; bases unmatched to any gene: 4. Germline CDR1 reads SGHDT; CDR2 reads YYEEEE. The CDR3 DNA reads TGTGCCAGCAGCTTTGGGACAGGAGGTAATTCACCCCTCCACTTT. Translation: CASSFGTGGNSPLHF.

This chain links TRBV2 with TRBJ2-7; TRBD1 might be the D (6 bases). The CDR3 loop spans 14 amino acids. Germline V gene data show CDR1 as SNHLY and CDR2 as FYNNEI. Trimming cost V 7 bases and J 2 bases, with 15 bases left between them. In DNA, the CDR3 is TGTGCCAGCATCCCGGACAGACAAACCTACGAGCAGTACTTC. This translates into CASIPDRQTYEQYF.

The rearrangement links TRBV29-1 to TRBJ2-5; 7 bases align to TRBD1. Looked up from germline, CDR1 is SQVTM and CDR2 is ANQGSEA. The junction had 5 bases not matched to a gene; V was cut back by 3 bases and J by 4 bases. CDR3 length: 13 amino acids. The CDR3 DNA sequence: TGCAGCGTTGAGTGGGGACAGCGAGAGACCCAGTACTTC. Translating gives CSVEWGQRETQYF. The entire variable domain, with the rest obtained from reference TRBV29-1 and TRBJ2-5, is as follows: SAVISQKPSRDICQRGTSLTIQCQVDSQVTMMFWYRQQPGQSLTLIATANQGSEATYESGFVIDKFPISRPNLTFSTLTVSNMSPEDSSIYLCSVEWGQRETQYFGPGTRLLVL.

Only one count was recorded for this clone. The rearrangement links TRBV27 to TRBJ1-1; 12 nucleotides agree with TRBD1. This CDR3 has 17 amino acids. The V gene end was trimmed by 5 bases and the J gene end by 5 bases; junction bases not matched to a gene: 12. Germline loops: CDR1 MNHEY, CDR2 SMNVEV (reference sequence). The CDR3 reads CASSGRDRGREGTEAFF. The CDR3 DNA sequence: TGTGCCAGCAGTGGCCGGGACAGGGGGCGGGAGGGGACTGAAGCTTTCTTT.

This chain uses TRBV5-1 with TRBJ1-1; D is uncertain. The germline gives CDR1 SGHRS, CDR2 YFSETQ. The CDR3 loop spans 13 amino acids. With 5 bases removed from V and 1 base from J, the gap between germline ends came to 9 bases. CDR3 sequence: CASRATPNTEAFF. DNA for the CDR3: TGCGCCAGCAGGGCCACCCCGAACACTGAAGCTTTCTTT.

The count of this clone is one. This chain connects TRBV7-9 to TRBJ1-4; TRBD1 matches at 8 bases. The CDR3 has 16 amino acids. The J segment lost 7 bases and the V segment lost 1 base, leaving 8 bases of the junction unmatched. From germline, CDR1 is SEHNR and CDR2 FQNEAQ (reference sequence). CDR3 in amino acids: CASSLVWTGSGEKLFF. The CDR3, as DNA: TGTGCCAGCAGCTTAGTCTGGACAGGGTCGGGTGAAAAACTGTTTTTT.

The genes are TRBV6-5 and TRBJ1-6; 7 nucleotides match TRBD1. V dropped 6 bases and J dropped 8; count of bases not matched to a gene: 10. Germline V gives CDR1 MNHEY, CDR2 SVGAGI. The length of the CDR3 is 15 residues. The CDR3 is CASRTQGRGYSPLHF. The CDR3 nucleotides read TGTGCCAGCAGAACCCAGGGCAGGGGGTATTCACCCCTCCACTTT.

This chain connects TRBV6-5 to TRBJ1-1; D call uncertain. CDR1 and CDR2 from the germline V gene are MNHEY and SVGAGI. The V end lost 6 bases, the J end lost 5 bases, and 16 bases lay between the germline ends. This CDR3 is 14 amino acids long. The CDR3 sequence: CASRPGVGRTEAFF. The CDR3 DNA is TGTGCCAGCAGGCCCGGGGTAGGGAGGACTGAAGCTTTCTTT.

This clone was recorded a few times. The rearrangement uses TRBV27 and TRBJ1-6; 9 positions match TRBD1. The CDR3 has 17 amino acids. CDR1 is MNHEY and CDR2 is SMNVEV in the germline V gene (reference sequence). J was trimmed by 7 bases and V by 3 bases; bases with no gene match: 10. The CDR3, as DNA: TGTGCCAGCAGTTTTTCCGGCAGACAGGGGGTAAATTCACCCCTCCACTTT. This encodes CASSFSGRQGVNSPLHF.

The chain has TRBV7-9 and TRBJ1-2; D uncertain. Germline-derived CDR1 and CDR2 are SEHNR and FQNEAQ (reference sequence). V was trimmed by 1 base and J by 8 bases, leaving 14 bases between them. The CDR3 runs 14 residues. CDR3 loop: CASSLGVPEAGYTF. CDR3 DNA sequence: TGTGCCAGCAGCTTAGGGGTGCCTGAAGCGGGCTACACCTTC.

The rearrangement joins TRBV5-1 to TRBJ2-5, with 10 bases that match TRBD2. The ends lost 9 bases at V and 5 bases at J; junction bases unmatched: 7. CDR3 length: 13 residues. Per germline, CDR1 SGHRS and CDR2 YFSETQ. In DNA, the CDR3 is TGCGCCACCGCACTAGCGGGGAGGGAGACCCAGTACTTC. It translates to CATALAGRETQYF. Full variable domain (rest looked up from reference TRBV5-1 and TRBJ2-5): KAGVTQTPRYLIKTRGQQVTLSCSPISGHRSVSWYQQTPGQGLQFLFEYFSETQRNKGNFPGRFSGRQFSNSRSEMNVSTLELGDSALYLCATALAGRETQYFGPGTRLLVL.